Shown below are 32 T cell receptor beta chains from a single sample sequenced in a study of T cells in Graves' hyperthyroidism and ophthalmopathy. The TCR beta CDR3 regions underwent amplification using RNA transcripts as the source. HTBI primers were the set used in a first-round RT-PCR of the TCR CDR3. Each CDR3 protein is one row after TCRdb ran MiXCR on the multiplex PCR reads. The table lists fewer than 550,000 distinct CDR3 sequences, roughly 24% of them singletons. Sequencing was carried out using blood. These receptors all stem from a woman in her twenties or thirties with Graves' ophthalmopathy.

This clonotype came up many times. The chain is built from TRBV28 and TRBJ2-7, with no clear D. Germline V lookup: CDR1 MDHEN, CDR2 SYDVKM. The CDR3 has 14 amino acids. The V gene lost 4 bases and the J gene lost 5 bases, with 15 bases spanning the gap. The CDR3 protein is CASSSPAVAHEQYF. In DNA form, the CDR3 reads TGTGCCAGCAGTTCACCGGCGGTTGCTCACGAGCAGTACTTC.

In this sample, this clonotype turned up many times. The rearrangement joins TRBV5-4 to TRBJ1-1, with D perhaps matching TRBD1 (5 bases). Trimming took off 1 base at V and 0 bases at J, with 10 bases between the two ends. The CDR3 has 15 residues. Germline lookup yields CDR1 SGHNT and CDR2 YYREEE (reference sequence). The chain's CDR3 is CASSLTGLLNTEAFF. The CDR3 DNA sequence: TGTGCCAGCAGCTTGACGGGACTCCTGAACACTGAAGCTTTCTTT. Supplemented by reference TRBV5-4 and TRBJ1-1, the full variable domain reads ETGVTQSPTHLIKTRGQQVTLRCSSQSGHNTVSWYQQALGQGPQFIFQYYREEENGRGNFPPRFSGLQFPNYSSELNVNALELDDSALYLCASSLTGLLNTEAFFGQGTRLTVV.

This clonotype was detected ten times or more. The chain has TRBV7-2 and TRBJ1-2, with TRBD1 as a possible D gene (5 bases). This CDR3 has 15 residues. Per germline, CDR1 SGHTA and CDR2 FQGNSA. V was shortened by 7 bases and J by 0 bases, with 15 bases between the two germline ends. The chain's CDR3 is CASTPRTSTNYGYTF. Written as DNA, the CDR3 is TGTGCCAGCACCCCCAGGACATCTACTAACTATGGCTACACCTTC.

This clonotype was recorded many times. The rearrangement uses TRBV7-2 and TRBJ1-5; D possibly corresponds to TRBD1 (5 bases). The germline CDR1 and CDR2 sequences are SGHTA and FQGNSA. The CDR3 is 17 amino acids. With 5 bases removed from V and 3 bases from J, the gap between germline ends came to 20 bases. The chain's CDR3 is CASSPPLRQRSNQPQHF. The CDR3 nucleotides read TGTGCCAGCAGCCCACCGTTGAGACAGCGATCCAATCAGCCCCAGCATTTT.

The V call is TRBV9, the J call TRBJ1-3, with 7 positions matching TRBD1. V trimming: 3 bases; J trimming: 2 bases; junction bases outside the gene matches: 8. The CDR3 sequence is 16 residues long. The germline CDR1 and CDR2 sequences are SGDLS and YYNGEE. The CDR3 region is CASSGNLQGAGNTIYF. CDR3 DNA sequence: TGTGCCAGCAGCGGAAACCTCCAGGGGGCTGGAAACACCATATATTTT. Using reference TRBV9 and TRBJ1-3 for the parts outside the CDR3, the full variable domain is DSGVTQTPKHLITATGQRVTLRCSPRSGDLSVYWYQQSLDQGLQFLIQYYNGEERAKGNILERFSAQQFPDLHSELNLSSLELGDSALYFCASSGNLQGAGNTIYFGEGSWLTVV.

This clonotype was seen repeatedly, ten times or more. The DNA of the CDR3 is TGTGCCAGCAGTCTCCGGGGGGAACCCTACGAGCAGTACTTC. It specifies CASSLRGEPYEQYF. The chain carries TRBV12-3 or TRBV12-4 and TRBJ2-7; 7 bases map to TRBD2. J was trimmed by 2 bases and V by 5 bases; bases with no gene match: 6. This CDR3 has 14 amino acids.

This clonotype was picked up many times. V is TRBV2 and J is TRBJ2-7, with 8 bases aligning to TRBD1. The germline CDR1 and CDR2 sequences are SNHLY and FYNNEI. V was pared by 8 bases and J by 1 base, with 7 bases of the junction left unmatched. The CDR3 has 14 residues. CDR3 amino acids: CASLTGARSYEQYF. In DNA form, the CDR3 reads TGTGCCAGCTTGACAGGGGCACGGTCCTACGAGCAGTACTTC.

This clonotype was recorded many times. This chain joins TRBV27 and TRBJ1-2; D remains unclear. V was trimmed by 7 bases and J by 4 bases, leaving 16 bases between them. This CDR3 region has 14 residues. Per germline, CDR1 MNHEY and CDR2 SMNVEV (reference sequence). CDR3 residues: CASKFSDGPYGYTF. The CDR3 DNA follows: TGTGCCAGCAAGTTTAGTGACGGACCCTATGGCTACACCTTC.

The table lists this clonotype with many counts. V is TRBV12-3 or TRBV12-4 and J is TRBJ2-2; D perhaps matches TRBD2 (5 bases). CDR3 length: 12 residues. V shed 3 bases and J shed 7 bases, with 6 bases lying between them. This CDR3 is CASSFGSGELFF. The CDR3 DNA follows: TGTGCCAGCAGTTTTGGGAGCGGGGAGCTGTTTTTT.

There are many counts of this clonotype. The chain employs TRBV7-8 and TRBJ1-6; 9 positions match TRBD1. Trimming took 5 bases from V and 4 from J; bases not matched to a gene: 3. There are 15 residues in the CDR3. Germline V lookup: CDR1 SGHVS, CDR2 FQNEAQ. Here the CDR3 reads CASSRDREYNSPLHF. CDR3 bases: TGTGCCAGCAGCAGGGACAGGGAGTATAATTCACCCCTCCACTTT. Full variable domain (remainder filled in from reference TRBV7-8 and TRBJ1-6): GAGVSQSPRYKVAKRGQDVALRCDPISGHVSLFWYQQALGQGPEFLTYFQNEAQLDKSGLPSDRFFAERPEGSVSTLKIQRTQQEDSAVYLCASSRDREYNSPLHFGNGTRLTVT.

The gene calls are TRBV3-1 and TRBJ1-5; no firm D call. Trimming shortened V by 2 bases and J by 5 bases, and 7 bases separated the two germline ends. The CDR3 loop spans 13 amino acids. CDR1 is LGHDT, CDR2 YNNKEL, per germline (reference sequence). The DNA of the CDR3 is TGTGCCAGCAGCCAACAGATTGATCAGCCCCAGCATTTT. This sequence encodes CASSQQIDQPQHF.

This clonotype was detected many times. The rearrangement uses TRBV10-3 and TRBJ2-7; 8 bases are shared with TRBD2. Losses at the gene ends were 10 bases for V and 3 bases for J; bases not matched to a gene: 8. The germline V gene has CDR1 ENHRY and CDR2 SYGVKD. The CDR3 is made up of 13 amino acids. For the CDR3, the DNA is TGTGCCAGTGGAGGAACTAGCGGCTACGAGCAGTACTTC. Its protein is CASGGTSGYEQYF.

In its sample, this clonotype was seen many times. The chain combines TRBV2 with TRBJ2-5, with 11 bases aligning to TRBD2. The CDR3 has 16 residues. The trim removed 6 bases at V and 1 base at J, leaving 7 bases unmatched. CDR1 and CDR2 (germline): SNHLY, FYNNEI. The DNA for the CDR3 is TGTGCCAGCAGCCCCCTCGGGACTAGCGGCCAAGAGACCCAGTACTTC. It specifies CASSPLGTSGQETQYF.

This clonotype was seen repeatedly, ten times or more. The chain is built from TRBV6-1 and TRBJ2-5; D uncertain. Trimming pared 0 bases from V and 7 bases from J, leaving 12 bases between. Per germline, CDR1 MNHNS and CDR2 SASEGT. The CDR3 spans 14 residues. The CDR3 protein is CASSEAAPLGTQYF. DNA for the CDR3: TGTGCCAGCAGTGAAGCAGCCCCCCTTGGGACCCAGTACTTC.

A note on this clonotype: As the CDR3 is not closed by the conserved phenylalanine or tryptophan, this likely results from a read error. The chain recombines TRBV12-3 or TRBV12-4 with TRBJ1-5; D remains unclear. V dropped 8 bases and J dropped 0 bases, with 5 bases sitting between them. The CDR3 is 12 amino acids. The CDR3 loop reads CASSYSNQPQHS. CDR3 sequence (DNA): TGTGCCAGCTCGTATAGCAATCAGCCCCAGCATTCT.

This clonotype appeared many times. CDR3 residues: CSARYGGLTYEQYF. As DNA, the CDR3 is TGCAGTGCTAGATATGGAGGACTGACCTACGAGCAGTACTTC. This chain links TRBV20-1 with TRBJ2-7; D is possibly TRBD2 (5 bases). The CDR3 has 14 residues. V was cut by 2 bases and J by 2 bases, with 13 bases left in between. Looked up from germline, CDR1 is DFQATT and CDR2 is SNEGSKA (reference sequence).

As concerns this clonotype: A much larger clone differs by one base, so this may be a read error. The J gene is TRBJ1-1, the V gene TRBV28; the D gene is possibly TRBD1 (5 bases). The CDR3 extends over 16 amino acids. The V gene's germline CDR1 is MDHEN and CDR2 SYDVKM. DNA of the CDR3: TGTGCCAGCAGTTTATGGGCTGGGGGAGGAGGAACTGAAGCTTGCTTT. This sequence encodes CASSLWAGGGGTEACF.

This clonotype has at least ten counts. V gene TRBV3-1 combines with J gene TRBJ1-2, with a possible D match to TRBD1 (6 bases). The CDR3 is 15 amino acids. V was trimmed by 4 bases and J by 4 bases, leaving 16 bases between them. Germline V gene sequence: CDR1 LGHDT, CDR2 YNNKEL (reference sequence). CDR3 protein: CASSPRTAQGYGYTF. DNA of the CDR3: TGTGCCAGCAGCCCACGGACAGCACAGGGCTATGGCTACACCTTC. Supplemented by reference TRBV3-1 and TRBJ1-2, the full variable domain reads DTAVSQTPKYLVTQMGNDKSIKCEQNLGHDTMYWYKQDSKKFLKIMFSYNNKELIINETVPNRFSPKSPDKAHLNLHINSLELGDSAVYFCASSPRTAQGYGYTFGSGTRLTVV.

In this sample, this clonotype turned up many times. The chain joins TRBV28 to TRBJ2-5; no definite D call. The CDR3 consists of 14 residues. V lost 3 bases, J lost 3 bases, and 11 bases lay in between. Germline V gene sequence: CDR1 MDHEN, CDR2 SYDVKM. Here the CDR3 reads CASSFPLREETQYF. In DNA form, the CDR3 reads TGTGCCAGCAGTTTCCCCCTCCGAGAAGAGACCCAGTACTTC.

This clonotype was observed many times. This chain joins TRBV6-5 and TRBJ1-1; D unresolved. The V end was cut by 8 bases, the J end by 1 base, with 11 bases between. The CDR3 is 13 residues long. Per the germline V gene, CDR1 is MNHEY and CDR2 is SVGAGI. CDR3 in DNA: TGTGCCAGCGCGCGTACAGAGAACACTGAAGCTTTCTTT. Translation: CASARTENTEAFF.

In its sample, this clonotype was seen many times. The chain combines TRBV29-1 with TRBJ2-5, with 12 bases aligning to TRBD2. Trimming removed 4 bases from V and 5 bases from J; junction bases left unmatched: 8. CDR1 is SQVTM, CDR2 ANQGSEA, per germline. CDR3 length equals 15 residues. The chain's CDR3 is CSVADSSGRAETQYF. In DNA form, the CDR3 reads TGCAGCGTTGCTGATTCTAGCGGGAGGGCCGAGACCCAGTACTTC.

V and J are TRBV18 and TRBJ1-1, with D perhaps TRBD1 (6 bases). V lost 7 bases to trimming and J lost 0 bases, with 12 bases between them. The CDR3 length is 14 residues. CDR1 is KGHSH, CDR2 LQKENI, per germline. The CDR3 DNA reads TGTGCCAGCTACGCTGGGGGCATGAACACTGAAGCTTTCTTT. Amino acid sequence: CASYAGGMNTEAFF.

This clonotype was observed once. This sequence may be a read error, since a much larger clone differs from it by one base. The chain links TRBV7-9 to TRBJ1-2; D is ambiguous. The germline V gene encodes CDR1 SEHNR and CDR2 FQNEAQ (reference sequence). This CDR3 is 14 amino acids long. CDR3 amino acids: CASSPWAPNYGFTF. In DNA, the CDR3 is TGTGCCAGCAGCCCTTGGGCCCCTAACTATGGCTTCACCTTC.

The sample holds many counts of this clonotype. The rearrangement uses TRBV27 and TRBJ2-7; maybe TRBD1 (5 bases). The length of the CDR3 is 15 residues. Trimming took 1 base from V and 5 from J, leaving 15 bases between them. Germline V gene sequence: CDR1 MNHEY, CDR2 SMNVEV (reference sequence). The CDR3 spells CASSLWGWGRDEQYF. CDR3 bases: TGTGCCAGCAGTTTATGGGGCTGGGGCAGGGACGAGCAGTACTTC.

The V call is TRBV6-1, the J call TRBJ2-7; a weak D match, TRBD1 (5 bases). The CDR3 covers 13 residues. The V end lost 3 bases, the J end lost 2 bases, and 8 bases lay between the germline ends. In germline, CDR1 is MNHNS, CDR2 SASEGT. Here the CDR3 DNA reads TGTGCCAGCAGTGAGACAGACCCCTACGAGCAGTACTTC. It specifies CASSETDPYEQYF.

This clonotype has a handful of counts. J is TRBJ2-7 and V is TRBV11-2; the match to TRBD1 covers 7 bases. CDR1 and CDR2 (germline): SGHAT, FQNNGV. With V trimmed by 3 bases and J by 2 bases, 7 bases remained unmatched. The CDR3 consists of 15 residues. Written as DNA, the CDR3 is TGTGCCAGCAGCTTTGAGAGACAGGGAACCTACGAGCAGTACTTC. It specifies CASSFERQGTYEQYF.

The rearrangement uses TRBV28 and TRBJ1-1; no definite D call. Trimming left V 3 bases short and J 6 bases short, with 14 bases between. This CDR3 region has 14 residues. Germline V gene lookup returns CDR1 MDHEN and CDR2 SYDVKM. The CDR3 reads CASSFAGMNPEAFF. CDR3 DNA sequence: TGTGCCAGCAGTTTTGCGGGTATGAATCCTGAAGCTTTCTTT.

The chain is built from TRBV10-3 and TRBJ2-7; unclear D gene. This CDR3 has 12 amino acids. V lost 4 bases and J lost 0, with 4 bases in between. Looked up from germline, CDR1 is ENHRY and CDR2 is SYGVKD. The CDR3: CAISASSYEQYF. CDR3 coding DNA: TGTGCCATCAGTGCTAGCTCCTACGAGCAGTACTTC.

This clonotype appeared many times. The V and J genes are TRBV29-1 and TRBJ1-2; the D gene is possibly TRBD1 (5 bases). Germline CDR1 reads SQVTM; CDR2 reads ANQGSEA. This CDR3 comprises 12 residues. The V end lost 7 bases, the J end lost 8 bases, and 17 bases lay between the germline ends. The CDR3: CSALGTDRGYTF. For the CDR3, the DNA is TGCAGCGCTCTAGGGACCGACCGAGGCTACACCTTC.

This clonotype was detected many times. The chain has TRBV6-2 or TRBV6-3 and TRBJ1-1; 8 positions agree with TRBD1. Germline V CDR1 and CDR2: MNHEY, SVGEGT. V was pared by 8 bases and J by 7 bases, with 18 bases of the junction left unmatched. CDR3 length: 16 amino acids. The CDR3 bases are TGTGCCAGCCGAACCCTTCTAATTACCGGGACAGGTGAAGCTTTCTTT. It translates to CASRTLLITGTGEAFF.

This clonotype has more than one count but fewer than ten. The chain combines TRBV19 with TRBJ1-1; D is ambiguous. The CDR3 has 14 residues. From germline, CDR1 is LNHDA and CDR2 SQIVND (reference sequence). The V end was cut by 7 bases, the J end by 1 base, with 13 bases between. The CDR3 DNA is TGTGCCAGTAAAAAGAATGGGGAGAACACTGAAGCTTTCTTT. Amino acids: CASKKNGENTEAFF.

The chain employs TRBV18 and TRBJ1-2; no definite D call. V was pared by 4 bases and J by 2 bases, with 14 bases between. Germline values: CDR1 KGHSH, CDR2 LQKENI. The CDR3 length is 15 residues. CDR3 sequence: CASSLNSPGNYGYTF. The CDR3 DNA follows: TGTGCCAGCTCACTAAACTCCCCAGGAAACTATGGCTACACCTTC.